These T cell receptor beta chains were read from a single sample in a study of response to subunit inactivated influenza vaccine. TCRdb re-called the RT-PCR reads through MiXCR, storing one row per CDR3 protein. Seen here are roughly 790,000 distinct CDR3 sequences, roughly 20% observed once, and the top ten hold 10% to 13%. The specimen comprised PBMCs from blood, sampled less than 6 days after vaccination. The receptors come from a man between 50 and 59 years old who received an inactivated influenza vaccine. Each CDR3 is given with its conserved first and last residue. Each record gives: CDR3 protein, CDR3 DNA, clone size, J gene, D gene, V gene. The D gene is left open where the match is weak. Clone size appears in some rows only: once, few, many, or a class for an expanded clone.

CSAPRGATSSYEQYF | TGCAGTGCCCCGAGGGGAGCGACAAGCTCCTACGAGCAGTACTTC | few | TRBJ2-7 | . | TRBV20-1
CASSYSRRNSGGLYNEQFF | TGTGCCAGCAGTTACTCCCGCAGAAATAGCGGGGGCCTCTACAATGAGCAGTTCTTC | . | TRBJ2-1 | TRBD2 | TRBV6-2/TRBV6-3
CSARRGGASYNSPLHF | TGCAGTGCTAGGAGGGGGGGCGCTTCCTATAATTCACCCCTCCACTTT | few | TRBJ1-6 | . | TRBV20-1
CSAAGGGGKNIQYF | TGCAGTGCCGCTGGGGGGGGCGGCAAAAACATTCAGTACTTC | . | TRBJ2-4 | . | TRBV20-1
CASHVNLEAFF | TGTGCCAGCCACGTCAACCTAGAAGCTTTCTTT | . | TRBJ1-1 | . | TRBV7-2
CSARDSLAGETQYF | TGCAGTGCTAGAGACTCGCTAGCCGGAGAGACCCAGTACTTC | . | TRBJ2-5 | . | TRBV20-1
CASSLSGRPQFF | TGTGCCAGCAGTTTATCCGGCAGGCCCCAGTTCTTC | few | TRBJ2-1 | . | TRBV27
CASSSGQGYNQPQHF | TGTGCCAGCAGCTCCGGACAGGGGTACAATCAGCCCCAGCATTTT | few | TRBJ1-5 | TRBD1 | TRBV28
CSVDGAGSATYQETQYF | TGCAGCGTTGATGGAGCAGGATCAGCGACCTACCAAGAGACCCAGTACTTC | . | TRBJ2-5 | . | TRBV29-1
CASGPPGTGAEQYF | TGTGCCAGCGGTCCCCCGGGGACAGGGGCCGAGCAGTACTTC | many | TRBJ2-7 | TRBD1 | TRBV7-2
CASSLGPRVFGADTQYF | TGCGCCAGCAGCTTGGGACCTAGGGTTTTTGGAGCAGATACGCAGTATTTT | many | TRBJ2-3 | . | TRBV5-1
CASSLAASGGNEQFF | TGCGCCAGCAGCTTGGCGGCTAGCGGGGGGAATGAGCAGTTCTTC | few | TRBJ2-1 | TRBD2 | TRBV5-1
CASSLEGPSDTQYF | TGCGCCAGCAGCTTGGAGGGACCCTCAGATACGCAGTATTTT | . | TRBJ2-3 | . | TRBV5-1
CASSIDPVWLGELFF | TGTGCCAGTAGTATAGATCCGGTATGGCTCGGGGAGCTGTTTTTT | many | TRBJ2-2 | . | TRBV19
CASSGQTRTSSTDTQYF | TGTGCCAGCAGTGGACAGACCAGGACCTCTAGCACAGATACGCAGTATTTT | . | TRBJ2-3 | . | TRBV25-1
CSAPDRGQNNQPQHF | TGCAGTGCCCCGGACAGGGGGCAAAACAATCAGCCCCAGCATTTT | . | TRBJ1-5 | TRBD1 | TRBV20-1
CASSYPLSSGRELYPRNEQFF | TGTGCCAGCAGTTACCCCTTGTCTAGCGGGAGGGAACTGTATCCTAGGAATGAGCAGTTCTTC | . | TRBJ2-1 | TRBD2 | TRBV6-2/TRBV6-3
CASSPRLTGLAGQETQYF | TGTGCCAGCAGCCCTAGGCTCACAGGACTAGCGGGACAAGAGACCCAGTACTTC | few | TRBJ2-5 | TRBD2 | TRBV11-2
CSASSSYEQYF | TGCAGTGCTAGCTCTTCCTACGAGCAGTACTTC | . | TRBJ2-7 | . | TRBV20-1
CASSQARGDEQYF | TGCGCCAGCAGCCAAGCTAGGGGGGACGAGCAGTACTTC | few | TRBJ2-7 | . | TRBV4-3
CASSFEAGGYNEQFF | TGTGCCAGCAGCTTTGAAGCGGGAGGGTACAATGAGCAGTTCTTC | few | TRBJ2-1 | TRBD2 | TRBV11-2
CASSGSGGAYEQYF | TGCGCCAGCAGCGGTAGCGGGGGGGCGTACGAGCAGTACTTC | . | TRBJ2-7 | TRBD2 | TRBV5-1
CASSPTRRSTQYNEQFF | TGTGCCAGCAGCCCAACCCGACGCTCCACCCAATACAATGAGCAGTTCTTC | few | TRBJ2-1 | . | TRBV7-9
CASSLTLAGDTINEQFF | TGTGCCAGCAGCTTAACCCTAGCGGGGGACACAATCAATGAGCAGTTCTTC | . | TRBJ2-1 | TRBD2 | TRBV7-6
CASSLDASRGIQYF | TGTGCCAGCAGCTTAGATGCTAGCCGGGGCATTCAGTACTTC | . | TRBJ2-4 | . | TRBV7-8
CASSTGGGSSYNEQFF | TGTGCCAGCAGCACCGGAGGAGGGAGCTCCTACAATGAGCAGTTCTTC | . | TRBJ2-1 | . | TRBV7-9
CASSQSVATNEKLFF | TGCGCCAGCAGCCAGTCTGTTGCAACTAATGAAAAACTGTTTTTT | . | TRBJ1-4 | . | TRBV4-3
CSLNPEPLTDTQYF | TGCAGCCTAAATCCGGAACCTCTCACAGATACGCAGTATTTT | . | TRBJ2-3 | . | TRBV29-1
CASRPRGSYNSPLHF | TGTGCCAGCAGACCAAGGGGGTCCTATAATTCACCCCTCCACTTT | few | TRBJ1-6 | . | TRBV7-2
CASSFPGGGMDEQFF | TGTGCCAGCAGTTTTCCCGGGGGTGGTATGGATGAGCAGTTCTTC | few | TRBJ2-1 | . | TRBV12-3/TRBV12-4
CASSSSGGAREQYF | TGTGCCAGCAGTTCTAGCGGGGGGGCCCGCGAGCAGTACTTC | . | TRBJ2-7 | TRBD2 | TRBV12-3/TRBV12-4
CSAEPATNEKLFF | TGCAGTGCCGAGCCAGCAACTAATGAAAAACTGTTTTTT | . | TRBJ1-4 | . | TRBV20-1
CASSLVGGQADTQYF | TGTGCCAGCAGTTTGGTGGGGGGGCAGGCAGATACGCAGTATTTT | few | TRBJ2-3 | . | TRBV12-3/TRBV12-4
CASNLRGTSGSYHEQYF | TGTGCCAGCAACCTAAGAGGGACTAGCGGGAGCTACCACGAGCAGTACTTC | . | TRBJ2-7 | TRBD2 | TRBV6-2/TRBV6-3
CASQPPGLVYNEQFF | TGTGCCAGCCAGCCCCCGGGACTAGTCTACAATGAGCAGTTCTTC | . | TRBJ2-1 | TRBD2 | TRBV2
CASSSGTPKETQYF | TGTGCCAGCAGCTCCGGGACCCCGAAAGAGACCCAGTACTTC | . | TRBJ2-5 | . | TRBV9
CATRTSGGDNNRGLLFF | TGTGCCACCAGGACTAGCGGGGGAGATAATAACCGGGGTTTACTGTTTTTT | few | TRBJ2-2 | TRBD2 | TRBV10-3
CASSQGARRGNTIYF | TGTGCCAGCAGCCAAGGGGCGCGGAGGGGAAACACCATATATTTT | . | TRBJ1-3 | . | TRBV3-1
CASSYKGRTGELFF | TGTGCCAGCAGTTATAAGGGGCGGACCGGGGAGCTGTTTTTT | few | TRBJ2-2 | . | TRBV6-5
CAISESGGIYEQYF | TGTGCCATCAGTGAGTCGGGAGGTATCTACGAGCAGTACTTC | . | TRBJ2-7 | . | TRBV10-3